Listed below are T cell receptor beta chains from one sample, sequenced in a study of vaccination effects on CD4 cells after COVID-19. Sequencing used immunoSEQ multiplex PCR; TCRdb keeps in-frame clones, though not all of them. The sample has approximately 45,000 clones; roughly 76% are singletons. Antigens of these TCRs are unknown. The sample here was CD4+ T cells from PBMCs cultured without peptide, taken before COVID-19 vaccination. The receptors originated from a human donor who had a prior SARS-CoV-2 infection. CDR3s include the opening cysteine and the closing phenylalanine or tryptophan. Where a row states a size, it is once, few, many or the class of an expanded clone; other rows omit it.

clone size: -
V gene: TRBV5-1
J gene: TRBJ2-7
CDR3 length: 15
CDR3 protein: CASSLGGMGAYEQYF

clone size: -
V gene: TRBV19
J gene: TRBJ1-6
CDR3 length: 13
CDR3 protein: CASSTRGDSPLHF

clone size: few
V gene: TRBV5-1
J gene: TRBJ1-2
CDR3 length: 15
CDR3 protein: CASSPTGGANYGYTF

clone size: -
V gene: TRBV6-6
J gene: TRBJ1-6
CDR3 length: 13
CDR3 protein: CASTLGTALTLHF

clone size: -
V gene: TRBV24-1
J gene: TRBJ2-5
CDR3 length: 15
CDR3 protein: CATSDGDRGGETQYF

clone size: -
V gene: TRBV6-5
J gene: TRBJ2-1
CDR3 length: 15
CDR3 protein: CASSYTAGVENEQFF

clone size: -
V gene: TRBV5-1
J gene: TRBJ2-2
CDR3 length: 18
CDR3 protein: CASAPGGLAGGGTGELFF

clone size: -
V gene: TRBV7-9
J gene: TRBJ2-1
CDR3 length: 18
CDR3 protein: CASSFQYQASGTYNEQFF

clone size: -
V gene: TRBV29-1
J gene: TRBJ2-7
CDR3 length: 12
CDR3 protein: CSVYDSSYEQYF

clone size: -
V gene: TRBV7-2
J gene: TRBJ2-1
CDR3 length: 15
CDR3 protein: CASSLWGARLNEQFF

clone size: few
V gene: TRBV27
J gene: TRBJ2-7
CDR3 length: 13
CDR3 protein: CASKRTGHDEQYF

clone size: -
V gene: TRBV4-2
J gene: TRBJ2-2
CDR3 length: 16
CDR3 protein: CASSHAYTTNTGELFF

clone size: -
V gene: TRBV7-2
J gene: TRBJ1-5
CDR3 length: 13
CDR3 protein: CASSLGYTGTQHF

clone size: -
V gene: TRBV7-6
J gene: TRBJ2-7
CDR3 length: 14
CDR3 protein: CASSLEDRALEQYF

clone size: -
V gene: TRBV11-3
J gene: TRBJ1-2
CDR3 length: 13
CDR3 protein: CASSLARGSSYTF

clone size: -
V gene: TRBV7-3
J gene: TRBJ2-3
CDR3 length: 16
CDR3 protein: CASSLYRAANIDTQYF

clone size: -
V gene: TRBV6-5
J gene: TRBJ1-2
CDR3 length: 13
CDR3 protein: CASSYPGSYGYTF

clone size: -
V gene: TRBV5-1
J gene: TRBJ2-3
CDR3 length: 16
CDR3 protein: CASSLPPSGRAETQYF

clone size: -
V gene: TRBV2
J gene: TRBJ1-2
CDR3 length: 14
CDR3 protein: CASSVGTNNYGYTF

clone size: -
V gene: TRBV30
J gene: TRBJ2-6
CDR3 length: 19
CDR3 protein: CAWSGDTGRGISGANVLTF

clone size: -
V gene: TRBV9
J gene: TRBJ2-3
CDR3 length: 14
CDR3 protein: CASSVGGYTDTQYF

clone size: -
V gene: TRBV3-1/TRBV3-2
J gene: TRBJ2-7
CDR3 length: 20
CDR3 protein: CASSQQFSGLAGAGSYEQYF

clone size: -
V gene: TRBV5-6
J gene: TRBJ2-7
CDR3 length: 14
CDR3 protein: CASSFVGSSDEQYF

clone size: -
V gene: TRBV7-2
J gene: TRBJ2-4
CDR3 length: 18
CDR3 protein: CASSLGPRGRLAKNIQYF

clone size: -
V gene: TRBV6-2/TRBV6-3
J gene: TRBJ1-1
CDR3 length: 14
CDR3 protein: CASSYELGDTEAFF

clone size: -
V gene: TRBV7-9
J gene: TRBJ2-7
CDR3 length: 18
CDR3 protein: CASSLTVFSGKASYEQYF

clone size: -
V gene: TRBV7-2
J gene: TRBJ2-3
CDR3 length: 13
CDR3 protein: CASSFGVTDTQYF

clone size: -
V gene: TRBV5-1
J gene: TRBJ2-5
CDR3 length: 15
CDR3 protein: CASSLLGTAQETQYF

clone size: -
V gene: TRBV6-5
J gene: TRBJ2-4
CDR3 length: 15
CDR3 protein: CASSYWDGGKNIQYF

clone size: -
V gene: TRBV7-6
J gene: TRBJ2-2
CDR3 length: 16
CDR3 protein: CASSRAGTGAGGELFF

clone size: -
V gene: TRBV19
J gene: TRBJ2-3
CDR3 length: 16
CDR3 protein: CASSPRRLASTDTQYF

clone size: once
V gene: TRBV7-8
J gene: TRBJ2-7
CDR3 length: 17
CDR3 protein: CASSSPAGLARSYEQYF